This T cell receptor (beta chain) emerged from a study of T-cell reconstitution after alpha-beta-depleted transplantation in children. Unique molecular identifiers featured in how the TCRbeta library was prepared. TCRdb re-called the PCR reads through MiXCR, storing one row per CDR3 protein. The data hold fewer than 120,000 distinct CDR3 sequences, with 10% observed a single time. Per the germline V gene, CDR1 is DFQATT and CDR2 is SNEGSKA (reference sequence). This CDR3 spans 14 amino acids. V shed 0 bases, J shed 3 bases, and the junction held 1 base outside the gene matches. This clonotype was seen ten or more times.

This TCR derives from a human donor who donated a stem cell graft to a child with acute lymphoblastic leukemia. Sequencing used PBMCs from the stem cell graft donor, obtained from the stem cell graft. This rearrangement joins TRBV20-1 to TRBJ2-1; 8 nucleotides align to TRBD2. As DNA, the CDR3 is TGCAGTGCTAGAGATAGCGGGGTCTACAATGAGCAGTTCTTC. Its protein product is CSARDSGVYNEQFF.